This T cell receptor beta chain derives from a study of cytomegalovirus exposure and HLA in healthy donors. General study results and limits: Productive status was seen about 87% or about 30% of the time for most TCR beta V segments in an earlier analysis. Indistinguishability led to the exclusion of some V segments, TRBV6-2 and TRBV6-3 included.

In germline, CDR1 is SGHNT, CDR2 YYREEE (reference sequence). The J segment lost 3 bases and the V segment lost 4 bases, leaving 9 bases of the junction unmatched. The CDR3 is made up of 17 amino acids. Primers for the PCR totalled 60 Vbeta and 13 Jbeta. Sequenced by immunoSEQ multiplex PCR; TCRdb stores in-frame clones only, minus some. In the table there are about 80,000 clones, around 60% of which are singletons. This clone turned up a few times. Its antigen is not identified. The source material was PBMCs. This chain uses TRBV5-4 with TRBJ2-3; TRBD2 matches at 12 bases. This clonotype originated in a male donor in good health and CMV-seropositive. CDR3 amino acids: CASSALAGGYGTDTQYF. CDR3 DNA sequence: TGTGCCAGCAGCGCGCTAGCGGGGGGGTATGGAACAGATACGCAGTATTTT.